This T cell receptor beta chain was documented in a study of blood T cell repertoires in COVID-19. Study at large: Collection of acute and convalescent COVID-19 samples took place in the United States, Italy and Spain. PBMCs, B-cell-depleted T cells, or T cells were the source of the cDNA or gDNA that made up the material.

Repertoires were generated with immunoSEQ multiplex PCR, while TCRdb's copy carries only in-frame clones and drops some. The sample carries 70,000 to 95,000 clones, roughly four fifths recorded once. Germline V gene lookup returns CDR1 SGHNT and CDR2 YYREEE (reference sequence). V shed 2 bases and J shed 4 bases, with 9 bases lying between them. The CDR3 runs to 13 residues. The sample comprised peripheral blood. The TCR sequence derives from a human donor in a cohort sampled during active COVID-19. V usage is TRBV5-4 and J usage is TRBJ1-2; tentative D call: TRBD1 (6 bases). CDR3 DNA: TGTGCCAGCAGCTTCACAGGGACCTATGGCTACACCTTC. This encodes CASSFTGTYGYTF.